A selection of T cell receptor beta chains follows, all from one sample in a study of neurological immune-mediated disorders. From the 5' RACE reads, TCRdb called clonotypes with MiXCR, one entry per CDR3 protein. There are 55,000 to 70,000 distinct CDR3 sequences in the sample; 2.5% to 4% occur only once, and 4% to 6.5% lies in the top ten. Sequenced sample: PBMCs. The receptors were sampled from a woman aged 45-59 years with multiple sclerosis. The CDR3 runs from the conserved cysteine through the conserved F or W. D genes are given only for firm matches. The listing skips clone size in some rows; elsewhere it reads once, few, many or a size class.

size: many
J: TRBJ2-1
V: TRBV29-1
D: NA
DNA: TGCAGCGTTGATCAGGGAAATGAGCAGTTCTTC
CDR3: CSVDQGNEQFF

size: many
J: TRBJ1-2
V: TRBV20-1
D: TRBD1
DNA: TGCAGTGCTTACGGACAGGCTAACTATGGCTACACCTTC
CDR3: CSAYGQANYGYTF

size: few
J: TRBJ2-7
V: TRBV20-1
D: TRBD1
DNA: TGCAGTGCTTTCACCGGGACAGGGGAAGCGCAGTACTTC
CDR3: CSAFTGTGEAQYF

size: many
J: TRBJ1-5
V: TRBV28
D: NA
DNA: TGTGCCAGCAGTCCGATCTTCGGTCCTAGCAATCAGCCCCAGCATTTT
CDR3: CASSPIFGPSNQPQHF

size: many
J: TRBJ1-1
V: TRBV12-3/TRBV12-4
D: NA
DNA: TGTGCCAGCAGTTTAGATCCAAACACTGAAGCTTTCTTT
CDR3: CASSLDPNTEAFF

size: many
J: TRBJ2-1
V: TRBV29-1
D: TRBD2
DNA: TGCAGCGTTGAAGCCGGTAGCGGGATTTCCTACAATGAGCAGTTCTTC
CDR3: CSVEAGSGISYNEQFF

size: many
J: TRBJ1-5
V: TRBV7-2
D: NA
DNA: TGTGCCAGCAGCTTAGTTGATCAGCCCCAGCATTTT
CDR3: CASSLVDQPQHF

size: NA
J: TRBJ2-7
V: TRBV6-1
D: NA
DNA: TGTGCCAGCAGTCATACCCGGGCAGGGGAAAACGAGCAGTACTTC
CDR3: CASSHTRAGENEQYF

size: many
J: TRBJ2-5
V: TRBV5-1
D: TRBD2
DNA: TGCGCCAGCAGCAAAAGTGGGAGGGGAGACTACCAAGAGACCCAGTACTTC
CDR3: CASSKSGRGDYQETQYF

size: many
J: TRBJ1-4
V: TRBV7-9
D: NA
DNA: TGTGCCAGCAGCCGCTCCCCCCCTAAAGATGAAAAACTGTTTTTT
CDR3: CASSRSPPKDEKLFF

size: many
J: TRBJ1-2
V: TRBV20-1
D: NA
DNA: TGCAGTGCGCCGGTTTCATTTCCGGGCCTCGGCGGCTACACCTTC
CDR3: CSAPVSFPGLGGYTF

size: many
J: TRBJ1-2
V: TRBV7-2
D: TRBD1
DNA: TGTGCCAGCAGCTCCGGGACAGGGGACTATGGCTACACCTTC
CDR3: CASSSGTGDYGYTF

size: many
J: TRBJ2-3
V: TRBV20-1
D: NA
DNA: TGCAGTGCTAGAGTCACGGGACCAGATACGCAGTATTTT
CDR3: CSARVTGPDTQYF

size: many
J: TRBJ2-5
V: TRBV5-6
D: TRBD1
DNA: TGTGCCAGCAGCTTTCTCGGGACAGAAGAGACCCAGTACTTC
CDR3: CASSFLGTEETQYF

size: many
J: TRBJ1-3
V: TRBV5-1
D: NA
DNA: TGCGCCAGCAGCCCCGGTCTCTCTGGAAACACCATATATTTT
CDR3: CASSPGLSGNTIYF

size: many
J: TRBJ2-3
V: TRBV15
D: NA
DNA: TGTGCCACCAGCAGAGACCCCGAGGGACTGTCCACAGATACGCAGTATTTT
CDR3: CATSRDPEGLSTDTQYF

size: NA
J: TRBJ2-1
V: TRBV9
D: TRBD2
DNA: TGTGCCAGCAGCGTAGTTGCTAGCGGGGGGGCCTCCTACAATGAGCAGTTCTTC
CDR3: CASSVVASGGASYNEQFF

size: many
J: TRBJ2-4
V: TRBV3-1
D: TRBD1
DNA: TGTGCCAGCAGCCGACAGGGGTACATTCAGTACTTC
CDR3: CASSRQGYIQYF

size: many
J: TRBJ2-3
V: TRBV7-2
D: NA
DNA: TGTGCCAGCAGCCAACGAGATACGCAGTATTTT
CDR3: CASSQRDTQYF

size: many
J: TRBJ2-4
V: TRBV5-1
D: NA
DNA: TGCGCCAGCAGCTTGGAGACGGGTCTAGCCAAAAACATTCAGTACTTC
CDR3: CASSLETGLAKNIQYF

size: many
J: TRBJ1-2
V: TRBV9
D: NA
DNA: TGTGCCAGCAGCGTCCCGGGACGGAGCTATGGCTACACCTTC
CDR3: CASSVPGRSYGYTF

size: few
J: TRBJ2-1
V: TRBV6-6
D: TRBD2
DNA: TGTGCCAGCAGCTTTACCCCGGGGACTAGCGGGAGTGAGCAGTTCTTC
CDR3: CASSFTPGTSGSEQFF

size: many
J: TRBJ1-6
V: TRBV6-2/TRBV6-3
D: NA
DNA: TGTGCCAGCAGTTCCTGGACGGCGAATAATTCACCCCTCCACTTT
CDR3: CASSSWTANNSPLHF

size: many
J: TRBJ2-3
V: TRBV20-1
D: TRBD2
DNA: TGCAGTGCTAGTGGGCTAGCGGGAGCGACTAGGGCAGATACGCAGTATTTT
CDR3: CSASGLAGATRADTQYF

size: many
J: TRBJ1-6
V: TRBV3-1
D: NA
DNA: TGTGCCAGCAGCCAAGACAGGGATGGTTCACCCCTCCACTTT
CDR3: CASSQDRDGSPLHF

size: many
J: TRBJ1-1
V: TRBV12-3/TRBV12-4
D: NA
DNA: TGTGCCAGCATCAAGTGGGGCAACACTGAAGCTTTCTTT
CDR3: CASIKWGNTEAFF

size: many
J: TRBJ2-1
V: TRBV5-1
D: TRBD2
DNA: TGCGCCAGCAGCTTGGATCGGAGGGCTAGCGGTATTTACAATGAGCAGTTCTTC
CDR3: CASSLDRRASGIYNEQFF

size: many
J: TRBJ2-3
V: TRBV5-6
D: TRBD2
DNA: TGTGCCAGCAGCTTGGTAGCGGGGGGACGAGGAGATACGCAGTATTTT
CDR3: CASSLVAGGRGDTQYF

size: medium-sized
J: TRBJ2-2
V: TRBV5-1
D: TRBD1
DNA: TGCGCCAGCAGTCGGGACAGTAACACCGGGGAGCTGTTTTTT
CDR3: CASSRDSNTGELFF

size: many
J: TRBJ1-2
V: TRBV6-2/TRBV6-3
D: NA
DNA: TGTGCCAGCAGTTACGGGGCTATCTATGGCTACACCTTC
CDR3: CASSYGAIYGYTF

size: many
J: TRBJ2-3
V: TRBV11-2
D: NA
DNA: TGTGCCAGCAGCCCGACCTGGGGCACTAGCACAGATACGCAGTATTTT
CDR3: CASSPTWGTSTDTQYF

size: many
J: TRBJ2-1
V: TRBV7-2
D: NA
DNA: TGTGCCAGCAGCTCCGCCCGATCGGGACCAGCGTACAATGAGCAGTTCTTC
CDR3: CASSSARSGPAYNEQFF

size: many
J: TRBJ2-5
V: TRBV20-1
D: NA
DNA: TGCAGTGCCACGGATTCAGGGACTCCTTGGGAGACCCAGTACTTC
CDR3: CSATDSGTPWETQYF

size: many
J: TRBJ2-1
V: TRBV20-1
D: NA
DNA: TGCAGTGCTAGTCTAAGGGCAGGGACCTGCTTC
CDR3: CSASLRAGTCF

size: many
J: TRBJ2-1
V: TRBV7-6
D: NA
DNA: TGTGCCATTCGAGCCCGGGGACACAATGAGCAGTTCTTC
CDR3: CAIRARGHNEQFF

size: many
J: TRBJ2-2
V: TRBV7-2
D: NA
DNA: TGTGCCAGCAGCCTATTTAACACCGGGGAGCTGTTTTTT
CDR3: CASSLFNTGELFF

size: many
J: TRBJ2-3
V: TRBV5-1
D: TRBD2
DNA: TGCGCCAGCAGCTGGAAGATTTCTAGCGGGGGGTCAGATACGCAGTATTTT
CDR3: CASSWKISSGGSDTQYF

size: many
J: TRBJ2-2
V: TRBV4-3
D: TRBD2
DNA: TGCGCCAGCAGCCCCCCCGGGACTAGCGGGGCAAACACCGGGGAGCTGTTTTTT
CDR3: CASSPPGTSGANTGELFF

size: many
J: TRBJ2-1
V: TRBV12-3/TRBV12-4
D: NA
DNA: TGTGCCAGCAGTTTAGTCGGCGGCTCCTACAATGAGCAGTTCTTC
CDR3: CASSLVGGSYNEQFF

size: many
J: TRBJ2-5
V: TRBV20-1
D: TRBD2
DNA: TGCAGTGCTCTTCGGGCACTAGCGGGAGTCTTTGAGGAGACCCAGTACTTC
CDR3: CSALRALAGVFEETQYF

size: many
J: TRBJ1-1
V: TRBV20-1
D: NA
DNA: TGCAGTGCTGAGAGGAGGGGGGCGCGAGGCACTGAAGCTTTCTTT
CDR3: CSAERRGARGTEAFF

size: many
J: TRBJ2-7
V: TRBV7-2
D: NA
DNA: TGTGCCACCAAGAGGGGAGGTTACTCCTACGAGCAGTACTTC
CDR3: CATKRGGYSYEQYF

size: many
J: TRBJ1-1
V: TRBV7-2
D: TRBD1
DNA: TGTGCCAGCAGCTTAGGACCCGACAGGGGAGCTTTCTTT
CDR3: CASSLGPDRGAFF

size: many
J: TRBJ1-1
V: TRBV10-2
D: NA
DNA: TGCGCCAGCCGGGGCGCGGGGGACACTGAAGCTTTCTTT
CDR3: CASRGAGDTEAFF

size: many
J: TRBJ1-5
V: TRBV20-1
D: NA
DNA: TGCAGTGCACATAGGGAAAGCAATCAGCCCCAGCATTTT
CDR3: CSAHRESNQPQHF

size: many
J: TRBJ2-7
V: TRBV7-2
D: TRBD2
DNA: TGTGCCAGCAGCTTAATCGGGGGGAGCTACGAGCAGTACTTC
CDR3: CASSLIGGSYEQYF

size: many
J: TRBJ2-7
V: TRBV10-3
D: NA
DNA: TGTGCCGTTGCGTCAGGGGTTCTGGGTGGCAACTACGAGCAGTACTTC
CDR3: CAVASGVLGGNYEQYF

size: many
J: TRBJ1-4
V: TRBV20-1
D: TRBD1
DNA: TGCAGTGCCACAAACCCGGGACAGGGAATCAGTATGCTGTTTTTT
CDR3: CSATNPGQGISMLFF

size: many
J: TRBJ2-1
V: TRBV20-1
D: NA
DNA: TGCAGTGCTAGAAAAATAGCGGAGCAGTTCTTC
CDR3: CSARKIAEQFF

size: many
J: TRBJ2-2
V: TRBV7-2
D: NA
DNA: TGTGCCAGCAACAGAGCGAACACCGGGGAGCTGTTTTTT
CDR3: CASNRANTGELFF

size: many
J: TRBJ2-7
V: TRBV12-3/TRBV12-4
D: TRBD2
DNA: TGTGCCAGCAGTTCTGGACTAGCGGGGTCAGGGGAGCAGTACTTC
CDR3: CASSSGLAGSGEQYF

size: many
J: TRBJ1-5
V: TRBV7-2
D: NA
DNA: TGTGCCAGCAGCGCAGACAGAAATCAGCCCCAGCATTTT
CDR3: CASSADRNQPQHF

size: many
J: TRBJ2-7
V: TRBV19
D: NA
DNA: TGTGCCAGTAGTATTTCCGCCAGGGCCTACGAGCAGTACTTC
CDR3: CASSISARAYEQYF

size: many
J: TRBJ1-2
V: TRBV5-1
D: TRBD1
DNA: TGCGCCAGCAGTCCGACAGGGAACCAGGGCGGCTACACCTTC
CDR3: CASSPTGNQGGYTF

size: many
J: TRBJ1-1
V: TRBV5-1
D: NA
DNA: TGCGCCAGCAGCCCCAAGGCAGGGATGAACACTGAAGCTTTCTTT
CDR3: CASSPKAGMNTEAFF